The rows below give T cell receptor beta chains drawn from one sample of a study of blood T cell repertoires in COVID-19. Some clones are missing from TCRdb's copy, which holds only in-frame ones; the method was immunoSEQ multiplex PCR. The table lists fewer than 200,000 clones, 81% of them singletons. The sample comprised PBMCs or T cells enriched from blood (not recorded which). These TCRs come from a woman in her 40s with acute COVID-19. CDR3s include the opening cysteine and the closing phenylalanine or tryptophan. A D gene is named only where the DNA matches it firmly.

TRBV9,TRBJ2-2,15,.,CASSPDSYSTGELFF
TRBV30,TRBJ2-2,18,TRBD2,CAWSVQRGSAFYTGELFF
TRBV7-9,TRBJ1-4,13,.,CASSLATETRLFF
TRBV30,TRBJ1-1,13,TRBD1,CAWSATGPSGAFF
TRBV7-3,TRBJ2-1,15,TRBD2,CASSLGSGLYNEQFF
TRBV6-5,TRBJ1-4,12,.,CASSPGGRGLFF
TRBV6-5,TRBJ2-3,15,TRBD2,CASSWGGSGADTQYF
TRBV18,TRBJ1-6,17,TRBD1,CASSLQQGAANNSPLHF
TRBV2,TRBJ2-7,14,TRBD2,CASMMGRGDYEQYF
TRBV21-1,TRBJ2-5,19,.,CASSKNRLAGGPSGETQYF
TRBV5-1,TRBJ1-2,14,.,CASSQGQANYGYTF
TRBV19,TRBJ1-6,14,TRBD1,CASSIGTGDSPLHF
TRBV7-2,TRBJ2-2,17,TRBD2,CASSQRLAGEGTGELFF
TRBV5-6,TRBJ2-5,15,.,CASSRLSLDYSTQYF
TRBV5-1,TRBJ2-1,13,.,CASSTGSYNEQFF
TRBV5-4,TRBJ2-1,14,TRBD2,CASSQGLEVLEQFF
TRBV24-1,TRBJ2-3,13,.,CATSGAGTDTQYF
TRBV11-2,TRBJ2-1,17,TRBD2,CASSGPGRGRGFNEQFF
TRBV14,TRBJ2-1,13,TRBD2,CASSPRTSYEQFF
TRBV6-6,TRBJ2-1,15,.,CASTATRSSYNEQFF
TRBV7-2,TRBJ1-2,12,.,CASSLAGVGYTF
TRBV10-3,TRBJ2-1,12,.,CAISLGGNEQFF
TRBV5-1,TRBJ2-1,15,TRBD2,CASEDRPSGRTEQFF
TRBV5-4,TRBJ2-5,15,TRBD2,CASSLGLAGLETQYF
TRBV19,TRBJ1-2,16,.,CASSIGRGRDYWDYTF
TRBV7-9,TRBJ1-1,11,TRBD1,CASSTDRGSFF
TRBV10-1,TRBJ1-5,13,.,CASSEDGYQPQHF
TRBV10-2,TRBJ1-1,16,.,CASSEFGRVLSTEAFF
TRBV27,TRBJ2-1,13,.,CASSIQGLGEQFF
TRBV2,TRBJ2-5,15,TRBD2,CASTASGLYQETQYF
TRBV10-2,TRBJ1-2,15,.,CASSEHPSQLHGYTF
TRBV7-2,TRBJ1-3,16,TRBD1,CASSTPDRGSANTIYF
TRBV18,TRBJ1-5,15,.,CASSRGAREGQPQHF
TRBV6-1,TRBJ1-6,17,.,CASSAGTGGSYNSPLHF
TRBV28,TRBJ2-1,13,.,CASSPSSYNEQFF
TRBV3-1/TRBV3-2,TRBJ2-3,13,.,CASSPRVTDTQYF
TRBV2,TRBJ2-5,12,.,CASGGAGETQYF
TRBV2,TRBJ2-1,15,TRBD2,CASSGATSGYNEQFF
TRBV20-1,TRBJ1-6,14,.,CSASLGGENSPLHF
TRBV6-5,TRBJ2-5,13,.,CASTRSSYETQYF
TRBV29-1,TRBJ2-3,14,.,CSVYYSGITDTQYF